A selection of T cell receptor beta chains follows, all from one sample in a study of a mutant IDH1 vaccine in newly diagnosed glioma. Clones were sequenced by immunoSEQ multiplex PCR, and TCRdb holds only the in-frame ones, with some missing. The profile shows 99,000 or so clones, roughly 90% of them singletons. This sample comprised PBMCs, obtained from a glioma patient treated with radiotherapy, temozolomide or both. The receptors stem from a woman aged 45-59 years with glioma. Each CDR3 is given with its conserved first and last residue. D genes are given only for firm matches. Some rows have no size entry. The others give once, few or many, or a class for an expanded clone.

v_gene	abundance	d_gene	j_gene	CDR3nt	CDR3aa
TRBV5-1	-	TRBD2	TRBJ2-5	TGCGCCAGCAGCTTGGGGACTAGCTTAGGGGAGACCCAGTACTTC	CASSLGTSLGETQYF
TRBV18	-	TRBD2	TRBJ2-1	TGTGCCAGCTCACCAAAACTAGCGGGAGAGACGGGGGGTGAGCAGTTCTTC	CASSPKLAGETGGEQFF
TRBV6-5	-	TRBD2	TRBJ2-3	TGTGCCAGCAGCGGGCGGGAGGGTAGCACAGATACGCAGTATTTT	CASSGREGSTDTQYF
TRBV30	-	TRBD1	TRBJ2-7	TGTGCCTGGAGTGTGACAGGGGGACCCTACGAGCAGTACTTC	CAWSVTGGPYEQYF
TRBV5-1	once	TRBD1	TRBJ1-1	TGCGCCAGCAGCCCACGCCCGCCGGGACAGGGGATTACTGAAGCTTTCTTT	CASSPRPPGQGITEAFF
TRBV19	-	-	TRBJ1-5	TGTGCCAGTAGTATAACCGGGGCCAGAGGCAATCAGCCCCAGCATTTT	CASSITGARGNQPQHF
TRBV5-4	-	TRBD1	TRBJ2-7	TGTGCCAGCAGTTCTGACAGGGACTACGAGCAGTACTTC	CASSSDRDYEQYF
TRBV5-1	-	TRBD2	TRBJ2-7	TGCGCCAGCAGCTTGGCCCTAGCGGGAACGTACGAGCAGTACTTC	CASSLALAGTYEQYF
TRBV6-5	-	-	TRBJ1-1	TGTGCCAGCAGGTATTCAGGGCGGTGGAACACTGAAGCTTTCTTT	CASRYSGRWNTEAFF
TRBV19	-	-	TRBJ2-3	TGTGCCAGTAGTCTAGGCCTACCGGAGCAGTTTTCAGATACGCAGTATTTT	CASSLGLPEQFSDTQYF
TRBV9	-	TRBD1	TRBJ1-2	TGTGCCAGCAGCGGCTCCGGACAGGGCCACTATGGCTACACCTTC	CASSGSGQGHYGYTF
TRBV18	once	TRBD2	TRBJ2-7	TGTGCCAGCTCAGCCATGGGAGGGGCTGCGTACGAGCAGTACTTC	CASSAMGGAAYEQYF
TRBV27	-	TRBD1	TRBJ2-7	TGTGCCAGCAGTCTGATCGACAGGGCCTCCTACGAGCAGTACTTC	CASSLIDRASYEQYF
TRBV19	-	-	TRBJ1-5	TGTGCCAGTAGTGTAGAGGGTGGGCGCAGCAATCAGCCCCAGCATTTT	CASSVEGGRSNQPQHF
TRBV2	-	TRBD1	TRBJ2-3	TGTGCCAGCAGTGCTTACCAGGGGGTCACAGATACGCAGTATTTT	CASSAYQGVTDTQYF
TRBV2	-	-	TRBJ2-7	TGTGCCAGCAGTGAGTCTAGCGTACGCTACGAGCAGTACTTC	CASSESSVRYEQYF
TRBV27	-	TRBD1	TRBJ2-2	TGTGCCAGCAGTCTCCTCGGACAGGGAGGTGGCGGGGAGCTGTTTTTT	CASSLLGQGGGGELFF
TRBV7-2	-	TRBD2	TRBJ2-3	TGTGCCAGCAGCTTCCGACTAGCGGGGAGCACAGATACGCAGTATTTT	CASSFRLAGSTDTQYF
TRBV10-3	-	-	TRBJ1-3	TGTGCCATCGCTCCCAGCGTTACCTCTGGAAACACCATATATTTT	CAIAPSVTSGNTIYF
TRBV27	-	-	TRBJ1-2	TGTGCCAGCAGTTTATCGAGAGGGGCGGATGGCTACACCTTC	CASSLSRGADGYTF
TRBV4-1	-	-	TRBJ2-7	TGCGCCAGCAGCCCTTTGGGGGCCGGGGGCGAGCAGTACTTC	CASSPLGAGGEQYF
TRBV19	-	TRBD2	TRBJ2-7	TGTGCCAGTAGGAAGACTAGCGGGAGCTCCTACGAGCAGTACTTC	CASRKTSGSSYEQYF
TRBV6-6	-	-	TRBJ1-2	TGTGCCAGCAGCTGGGGGATCGGGACACCGGAAGGCTACACCTTC	CASSWGIGTPEGYTF
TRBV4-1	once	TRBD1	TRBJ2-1	TGCGCCAGCAGCGAGGGGACAGGGGTGGACAATGAGCAGTTCTTC	CASSEGTGVDNEQFF
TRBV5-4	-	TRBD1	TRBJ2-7	TGTGCCAGCAGCCCCCGGGACAGGGGGAGCTACGAGCAGTACTTC	CASSPRDRGSYEQYF
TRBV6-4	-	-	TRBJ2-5	TGTGCCAGCAGTCCGACAGTTTCGGGAGAGACCCAGTACTTC	CASSPTVSGETQYF
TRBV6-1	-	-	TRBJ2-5	TGTGCCAGCAGTGAGGGCATTGCCTCCGGGACCCAGTACTTC	CASSEGIASGTQYF
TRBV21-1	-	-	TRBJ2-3	TGTGCCAGCAGAAAGGGGGGAAGAAGGAGCACAGATACGCAGTATTTT	CASRKGGRRSTDTQYF
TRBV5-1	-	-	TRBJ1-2	TGCGCCAGCAGCTTGGGACAGGCGAAGGCCTATGGCTACACCTTC	CASSLGQAKAYGYTF
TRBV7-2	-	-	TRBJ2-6	TGTGCCAGCAGCTTAGCGAACGTCCTGACTTTC	CASSLANVLTF
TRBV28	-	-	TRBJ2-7	TGTGCCAGCAGTCCTGTGGTGAGGGGAGCGCCCTACGAGCAGTACTTC	CASSPVVRGAPYEQYF
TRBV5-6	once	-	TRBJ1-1	TGTGCCAGCAGCTTGGAGCGCAGATACACTGAAGCTTTCTTT	CASSLERRYTEAFF
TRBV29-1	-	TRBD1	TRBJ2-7	TGCAGCGTCGTTGAACAGGGGTTCTCCTACGAGCAGTACTTC	CSVVEQGFSYEQYF
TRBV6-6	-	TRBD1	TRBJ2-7	TGTGCCAGCAGGGGACAGGGTGAATCCTACGAGCAGTACTTC	CASRGQGESYEQYF
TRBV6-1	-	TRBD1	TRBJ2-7	TGTGCCAGCAGTGAAGTAGGACAGGGAAGCTCCTACGAGCAGTACTTC	CASSEVGQGSSYEQYF
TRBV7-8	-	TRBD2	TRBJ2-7	TGTGCCAGCAGCTTAGTCAGGACTAGCGGTAGTTACGAGCAGTACTTC	CASSLVRTSGSYEQYF
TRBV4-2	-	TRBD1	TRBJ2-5	TGTGCCAGCAGCCACGGAGACAGGGTCCGAGAGACCCAGTACTTC	CASSHGDRVRETQYF
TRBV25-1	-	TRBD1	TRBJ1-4	TGTGCCAGCAGCTCCACAGGGGATGGAACTAATGAAAAACTGTTTTTT	CASSSTGDGTNEKLFF
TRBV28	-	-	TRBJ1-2	TGTGCCAGCAGTACCCTCGGGCGTAACTATGGCTACACCTTC	CASSTLGRNYGYTF
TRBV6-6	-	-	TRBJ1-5	TGTGCCAGCACCCTGAGGTGGGGCAATCAGCCCCAGCATTTT	CASTLRWGNQPQHF
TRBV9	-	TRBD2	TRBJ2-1	TGTGCCAGCAGCCCTAATTCGGGAGGATCAAAAGGTGAGCAGTTCTTC	CASSPNSGGSKGEQFF